Listed below are T cell receptor beta chains from one sample, sequenced in a study of cytomegalovirus exposure and HLA in healthy donors. Produced via immunoSEQ multiplex PCR; TCRdb's table is partial and in-frame only. The sample holds roughly 76,000 clones; around 79% are singletons and the top ten take 2% to 3%. The sequencing sample was made of PBMCs. The source is a man in his thirties or forties in good health and CMV-seronegative. The CDR3 runs from the conserved cysteine through the conserved F or W. A D gene is named only where the DNA matches it firmly. Only part of the rows carry a size: once, few, many, or a class if the clone is expanded.

v_call: TRBV5-4
clone_size: .
j_call: TRBJ1-4
d_call: TRBD1
cdr3_aa: CASSQDRAEKLFF
cdr3_nt: TGTGCCAGCAGCCAGGACAGGGCTGAAAAACTGTTTTTT

v_call: TRBV6-5
clone_size: .
j_call: TRBJ1-2
d_call: .
cdr3_aa: CASSSPGLLSSYTF
cdr3_nt: TGTGCCAGCAGTTCACCAGGGCTTCTCTCTAGCTACACCTTC

v_call: TRBV9
clone_size: once
j_call: TRBJ1-4
d_call: TRBD1
cdr3_aa: CASSVGTAIKTSEKLFF
cdr3_nt: TGTGCCAGCAGCGTCGGGACAGCAATAAAAACGAGTGAAAAACTGTTTTTT

v_call: TRBV5-1
clone_size: .
j_call: TRBJ2-3
d_call: .
cdr3_aa: CASSSEAESDTQYF
cdr3_nt: TGCGCCAGCAGCTCGGAGGCGGAATCAGATACGCAGTATTTT

v_call: TRBV6-6
clone_size: .
j_call: TRBJ1-2
d_call: TRBD1
cdr3_aa: CASSYGGTALYGYTF
cdr3_nt: TGTGCCAGCAGTTACGGAGGGACAGCGCTCTATGGCTACACCTTC

v_call: TRBV7-2
clone_size: .
j_call: TRBJ2-3
d_call: TRBD2
cdr3_aa: CASSLTRGGEDTQYF
cdr3_nt: TGTGCCAGCAGCTTGACGCGGGGGGGGGAAGATACGCAGTATTTT

v_call: TRBV25-1
clone_size: .
j_call: TRBJ1-2
d_call: .
cdr3_aa: CASSEDRPSYGYPF
cdr3_nt: TGTGCCAGCAGTGAAGACAGACCCTCCTATGGCTACCCCTTC

v_call: TRBV7-2
clone_size: .
j_call: TRBJ2-1
d_call: .
cdr3_aa: CASSDNNNEQFF
cdr3_nt: TGTGCCAGCAGCGATAACAACAATGAGCAGTTCTTC

v_call: TRBV18
clone_size: .
j_call: TRBJ1-4
d_call: .
cdr3_aa: CASSPGLGEKLFF
cdr3_nt: TGTGCCAGCTCACCGGGGCTTGGCGAAAAACTGTTTTTT

v_call: TRBV7-9
clone_size: .
j_call: TRBJ1-2
d_call: TRBD1
cdr3_aa: CASSSRVSDRASGYTF
cdr3_nt: TGTGCCAGCAGCTCGAGGGTTTCGGACAGGGCTTCTGGCTACACCTTC

v_call: TRBV4-1
clone_size: .
j_call: TRBJ1-2
d_call: .
cdr3_aa: CASSEPGAVANYGYTF
cdr3_nt: TGCGCCAGCAGCGAGCCAGGGGCGGTAGCTAACTATGGCTACACCTTC

v_call: TRBV7-2
clone_size: .
j_call: TRBJ2-7
d_call: .
cdr3_aa: CASRLGAGPQTYEQYF
cdr3_nt: TGTGCCAGCAGACTAGGAGCCGGACCCCAAACCTACGAGCAGTACTTC

v_call: TRBV5-6
clone_size: few
j_call: TRBJ2-7
d_call: .
cdr3_aa: CASSRGQGHEQYF
cdr3_nt: TGTGCCAGCAGCCGCGGACAAGGCCACGAGCAGTACTTC

v_call: TRBV5-4
clone_size: .
j_call: TRBJ2-2
d_call: .
cdr3_aa: CASSFRQNTGELFF
cdr3_nt: TGTGCCAGCAGCTTTAGACAGAACACCGGGGAGCTGTTTTTT

v_call: TRBV1
clone_size: .
j_call: TRBJ1-4
d_call: .
cdr3_aa: CTKKPGHTNEKLFF
cdr3_nt: TGCACCAAGAAACCGGGACATACGAATGAAAAACTGTTTTTT

v_call: TRBV10-3
clone_size: .
j_call: TRBJ1-5
d_call: .
cdr3_aa: CATRTGEEQPQHF
cdr3_nt: TGTGCCACCCGGACTGGTGAGGAGCAGCCCCAGCATTTT

v_call: TRBV5-4
clone_size: .
j_call: TRBJ1-2
d_call: .
cdr3_aa: CASSSTGLYGYTF
cdr3_nt: TGTGCCAGCAGCTCCACTGGACTCTATGGCTACACCTTC

v_call: TRBV30
clone_size: once
j_call: TRBJ2-3
d_call: TRBD2
cdr3_aa: CAWSEGGASTDTQYF
cdr3_nt: TGTGCCTGGTCCGAGGGAGGGGCGAGCACAGATACGCAGTATTTT

v_call: TRBV19
clone_size: .
j_call: TRBJ1-2
d_call: .
cdr3_aa: CASYSIKGGSYGYTF
cdr3_nt: TGTGCCAGTTATTCTATCAAGGGAGGGAGCTATGGCTACACCTTC

v_call: TRBV11-2
clone_size: .
j_call: TRBJ2-7
d_call: .
cdr3_aa: CASSLRPQSYEQYF
cdr3_nt: TGTGCCAGCAGCCTACGCCCACAGTCCTACGAGCAGTACTTC

v_call: TRBV5-1
clone_size: .
j_call: TRBJ1-1
d_call: .
cdr3_aa: CASSLGSSSLNTEAFF
cdr3_nt: TGCGCCAGCAGCTTGGGGAGTAGCTCCTTGAACACTGAAGCTTTCTTT

v_call: TRBV5-6
clone_size: .
j_call: TRBJ2-7
d_call: TRBD1
cdr3_aa: CACSRAQGTGSYEQYF
cdr3_nt: TGTGCCTGCAGCCGGGCCCAGGGGACAGGGTCGTACGAGCAGTACTTC

v_call: TRBV13
clone_size: .
j_call: TRBJ2-7
d_call: TRBD1
cdr3_aa: CASSSRGTGIKEQYF
cdr3_nt: TGTGCCAGCAGCTCCCGTGGGACAGGTATTAAGGAGCAGTACTTC

v_call: TRBV4-1
clone_size: .
j_call: TRBJ2-2
d_call: .
cdr3_aa: CASSLMGQWDTGELFF
cdr3_nt: TGCGCCAGCAGCCTTATGGGGCAATGGGACACCGGGGAGCTGTTTTTT

v_call: TRBV19
clone_size: once
j_call: TRBJ2-4
d_call: .
cdr3_aa: CASSIGLQGREKNIQYF
cdr3_nt: TGTGCCAGTAGTATAGGGTTACAGGGAAGGGAAAAAAACATTCAGTACTTC

v_call: TRBV7-9
clone_size: few
j_call: TRBJ2-3
d_call: .
cdr3_aa: CASTGNTDTQYF
cdr3_nt: TGTGCCAGCACAGGGAACACAGATACGCAGTATTTT

v_call: TRBV6-1
clone_size: .
j_call: TRBJ1-2
d_call: .
cdr3_aa: CASSEALQGGGYTF
cdr3_nt: TGTGCCAGCAGTGAAGCGCTACAGGGCGGAGGCTACACCTTC

v_call: TRBV13
clone_size: .
j_call: TRBJ2-6
d_call: .
cdr3_aa: CASSSNRDSGANVLTF
cdr3_nt: TGTGCCAGCAGCTCCAACAGGGACTCTGGGGCCAACGTCCTGACTTTC

v_call: TRBV7-2
clone_size: .
j_call: TRBJ2-3
d_call: .
cdr3_aa: CASKIGGTDTQYF
cdr3_nt: TGTGCCAGCAAGATAGGGGGCACAGATACGCAGTATTTT

v_call: TRBV6-5
clone_size: .
j_call: TRBJ1-1
d_call: .
cdr3_aa: CASSPLIYTEAFF
cdr3_nt: TGTGCCAGCAGTCCCCTTATTTACACTGAAGCTTTCTTT

v_call: TRBV9
clone_size: .
j_call: TRBJ2-7
d_call: TRBD1
cdr3_aa: CASSAGTGAREQYF
cdr3_nt: TGTGCCAGCAGCGCCGGGACAGGGGCCCGCGAGCAGTACTTC

v_call: TRBV4-3
clone_size: .
j_call: TRBJ2-3
d_call: TRBD2
cdr3_aa: CASSAEVAGRTDTQYF
cdr3_nt: TGCGCCAGCAGCGCGGAAGTAGCGGGAAGGACAGATACGCAGTATTTT

v_call: TRBV2
clone_size: .
j_call: TRBJ2-1
d_call: .
cdr3_aa: CASNFGGNNEQFF
cdr3_nt: TGTGCCAGCAATTTCGGCGGGAACAATGAGCAGTTCTTC

v_call: TRBV27
clone_size: few
j_call: TRBJ1-1
d_call: TRBD1
cdr3_aa: CASSRDRVNTEAFF
cdr3_nt: TGTGCCAGCAGTCGGGACAGAGTAAACACTGAAGCTTTCTTT

v_call: TRBV29-1
clone_size: .
j_call: TRBJ1-1
d_call: .
cdr3_aa: CSVGPGVVTEAFF
cdr3_nt: TGCAGCGTTGGGCCCGGAGTGGTTACTGAAGCTTTCTTT

v_call: TRBV28
clone_size: .
j_call: TRBJ2-7
d_call: .
cdr3_aa: CASSGAQGNSYEQYF
cdr3_nt: TGTGCCAGCAGTGGGGCACAGGGTAACTCCTACGAGCAGTACTTC

v_call: TRBV19
clone_size: .
j_call: TRBJ2-6
d_call: .
cdr3_aa: CASSGTHSGANVLTF
cdr3_nt: TGTGCCAGTAGTGGGACTCACTCTGGGGCCAACGTCCTGACTTTC

v_call: TRBV5-4
clone_size: .
j_call: TRBJ2-7
d_call: .
cdr3_aa: CASSLAGTYEQYF
cdr3_nt: TGTGCCAGCAGCTTGGCAGGGACCTACGAGCAGTACTTC

v_call: TRBV5-1
clone_size: once
j_call: TRBJ2-7
d_call: TRBD2
cdr3_aa: CASSLGGGAGTSGYEQYF
cdr3_nt: TGCGCCAGCAGCTTGGGAGGTGGAGCCGGGACTAGCGGCTACGAGCAGTACTTC

v_call: TRBV2
clone_size: .
j_call: TRBJ2-5
d_call: TRBD2
cdr3_aa: CASSDRLAGQYQETQYF
cdr3_nt: TGTGCCAGCAGTGATAGACTAGCGGGACAGTACCAAGAGACCCAGTACTTC

v_call: TRBV6-5
clone_size: few
j_call: TRBJ1-5
d_call: TRBD1
cdr3_aa: CASRQQGKWSQPQHF
cdr3_nt: TGTGCCAGCAGGCAACAGGGGAAGTGGAGTCAGCCCCAGCATTTT

v_call: TRBV27
clone_size: .
j_call: TRBJ2-7
d_call: .
cdr3_aa: CASSSGQGNYADEQYF
cdr3_nt: TGTGCCAGCAGTTCAGGGCAGGGGAACTATGCCGACGAGCAGTACTTC

v_call: TRBV7-2
clone_size: .
j_call: TRBJ2-2
d_call: .
cdr3_aa: CASSPRGKVDTGELFF
cdr3_nt: TGTGCCAGCAGCCCCCGGGGAAAAGTGGACACCGGGGAGCTGTTTTTT

v_call: TRBV11-2
clone_size: .
j_call: TRBJ2-2
d_call: .
cdr3_aa: CASSLARSSTGELFF
cdr3_nt: TGTGCCAGCAGCTTAGCCAGGTCCAGCACCGGGGAGCTGTTTTTT

v_call: TRBV19
clone_size: .
j_call: TRBJ2-1
d_call: TRBD2
cdr3_aa: CASSPGPVGRGFF
cdr3_nt: TGTGCCAGTAGTCCCGGACCTGTGGGGAGGGGATTCTTC

v_call: TRBV2
clone_size: .
j_call: TRBJ2-7
d_call: TRBD1
cdr3_aa: CASSERATGVSSYEQYF
cdr3_nt: TGTGCCAGCAGTGAAAGGGCTACAGGGGTTAGCTCCTACGAGCAGTACTTC

v_call: TRBV30
clone_size: .
j_call: TRBJ1-4
d_call: TRBD1
cdr3_aa: CACQQGVLTNEKLFF
cdr3_nt: TGTGCCTGCCAACAGGGGGTCCTAACTAATGAAAAACTGTTTTTT

v_call: TRBV4-2
clone_size: .
j_call: TRBJ1-5
d_call: TRBD1
cdr3_aa: CASSQGTGDQPQHF
cdr3_nt: TGTGCCAGCAGCCAGGGGACAGGGGATCAGCCCCAGCATTTT

v_call: TRBV10-3
clone_size: .
j_call: TRBJ2-3
d_call: TRBD2
cdr3_aa: CAISEGSGRWTDTQYF
cdr3_nt: TGTGCCATCAGTGAGGGTAGCGGGAGGTGGACAGATACGCAGTATTTT

v_call: TRBV7-2
clone_size: .
j_call: TRBJ2-2
d_call: .
cdr3_aa: CASTQGGPRDTGELFF
cdr3_nt: TGTGCCAGCACACAAGGGGGACCTCGGGACACCGGGGAGCTGTTTTTT

v_call: TRBV6-5
clone_size: .
j_call: TRBJ2-7
d_call: .
cdr3_aa: CASSSAGSEQYF
cdr3_nt: TGTGCCAGCAGTTCGGCGGGAAGCGAGCAGTACTTC

v_call: TRBV30
clone_size: .
j_call: TRBJ1-1
d_call: .
cdr3_aa: CAWSVLGAGIEAFF
cdr3_nt: TGTGCCTGGAGTGTACTTGGAGCGGGGATTGAAGCTTTCTTT

v_call: TRBV6-1
clone_size: .
j_call: TRBJ2-7
d_call: TRBD2
cdr3_aa: CASRGAGGGSYEQYF
cdr3_nt: TGTGCCAGCAGGGGAGCGGGAGGTGGGTCCTACGAGCAGTACTTC

v_call: TRBV7-9
clone_size: .
j_call: TRBJ2-1
d_call: TRBD2
cdr3_aa: CASSSGTSYNEQFF
cdr3_nt: TGTGCCAGCAGCTCCGGGACTAGCTACAATGAGCAGTTCTTC